These 26 T cell receptor beta chains share one sample of origin, sequenced in a study of early T cells in non-severe SARS-CoV-2 infection. From the 5' RACE reads, TCRdb called clonotypes with MiXCR, one entry per CDR3 protein. Of over 25,000 distinct CDR3 sequences listed, around 7% are singletons. The sequencing sample was made of whole blood. The receptor source for this set is an adult who was a healthcare worker with PCR-confirmed SARS-CoV-2 infection or an uninfected control (not recorded which).

At least ten counts were recorded for this clonotype. The chain couples TRBV6-1 to TRBJ1-2, with D perhaps TRBD1 (5 bases). The CDR3 is 17 amino acids. The ends were cut back, 6 bases at V and 0 bases at J, with 20 bases in the middle. The germline gives CDR1 MNHNS, CDR2 SASEGT. Here the CDR3 DNA reads TGTGCCAGCAGCCTCCAACACCAGGGCCAAGCTAACTATGGCTACACCTTC. This sequence encodes CASSLQHQGQANYGYTF.

Ten or more counts support this clonotype. The genes are TRBV10-3 and TRBJ1-1; no clear D gene. Trimming removed 0 bases from V and 1 base from J, with 12 bases in between. Germline CDR1 is ENHRY and CDR2 is SYGVKD. The CDR3 loop spans 16 amino acids. This CDR3 reads CAISESVGGANTEAFF. The CDR3 DNA sequence: TGTGCCATCAGTGAGTCGGTTGGTGGAGCGAACACTGAAGCTTTCTTT.

The chain joins TRBV11-2 to TRBJ2-7; D might be TRBD1 (6 bases). This CDR3 comprises 14 residues. V shed 5 bases and J shed 4 bases, with 15 bases lying between them. Per germline, CDR1 SGHAT and CDR2 FQNNGV. The CDR3 coding sequence is TGTGCCAGCAGCATTGAGACAGGCCAATACGAGCAGTACTTC. Encoded protein: CASSIETGQYEQYF.

This clonotype was found many times. The chain links TRBV12-3 or TRBV12-4 to TRBJ1-1, with 8 bases identical to TRBD1. The junction had 8 bases not matched to a gene; V was cut back by 4 bases and J by 4 bases. This CDR3 comprises 15 residues. The CDR3 region is CASSWGTGSGTEAFF. CDR3 DNA: TGTGCCAGCAGTTGGGGGACAGGATCTGGCACTGAAGCTTTCTTT.

Ten or more counts support this clonotype. The CDR3: CASSLQGASYNEQFF. The CDR3 region has the DNA TGTGCCAGCAGCTTACAGGGGGCATCCTACAATGAGCAGTTCTTC. This rearrangement joins TRBV7-2 to TRBJ2-1, with 8 bases that match TRBD1. The germline CDR1 and CDR2 sequences are SGHTA and FQGNSA. The V and J ends lost 2 bases and 1 base, in that order; junction bases with no gene match: 1. The CDR3 is made up of 15 amino acids.

Ten or more counts support this clonotype. The chain recombines TRBV20-1 with TRBJ1-1, with a possible D match to TRBD1 (5 bases). This CDR3 region has 14 residues. Trimming cost V 1 base and J 0 bases, with 9 bases left between them. The germline V gene encodes CDR1 DFQATT and CDR2 SNEGSKA (reference sequence). CDR3 loop: CSARGPQVNTEAFF. CDR3 in DNA: TGCAGTGCTAGAGGCCCACAGGTGAACACTGAAGCTTTCTTT.

This clonotype was detected many times. The chain links TRBV6-6 to TRBJ2-1; 9 bases map to TRBD2. The trim removed 0 bases at V and 7 bases at J, leaving 7 bases unmatched. Germline CDR1 reads MNHNY; CDR2 reads SVGAGI (reference sequence). The CDR3 has 16 residues. The CDR3 DNA follows: TGTGCCAGCAGTTACTCGGGGAGCGGGAGGCGGAATGAGCAGTTCTTC. It yields the protein CASSYSGSGRRNEQFF.

This clonotype was found many times. The V gene is TRBV19, the J gene TRBJ2-1, with 9 bases identical to TRBD2. CDR1 and CDR2 (germline): LNHDA, SQIVND (reference sequence). V shed 8 bases, J shed 3 bases, and the junction held 8 bases outside the gene matches. This CDR3 comprises 15 residues. The CDR3 nucleotides read TGTGCCAGTTCCCTAGCGGGAACACTCTACAATGAGCAGTTCTTC. Residues: CASSLAGTLYNEQFF.

Ten or more counts support this clonotype. This chain links TRBV7-2 with TRBJ2-6; D perhaps matches TRBD2 (6 bases). The V gene lost 1 base and the J gene lost 2 bases, with 21 bases spanning the gap. Germline V gene data show CDR1 as SGHTA and CDR2 as FQGNSA. The CDR3 has 20 residues. The DNA for the CDR3 is TGTGCCAGCAGCTTAGTGCCAGGGACGTGGGCTAGCGCTGGGGCCAACGTCCTGACTTTC. Translation: CASSLVPGTWASAGANVLTF.

This clonotype has a handful of counts. This chain connects TRBV12-3 or TRBV12-4 to TRBJ2-2; a weak D match, TRBD2 (6 bases). The V end was cut by 7 bases, the J end by 5 bases, with 17 bases between. CDR3 size: 15 residues. CDR3 nucleotide sequence: TGTGCCAGCAACCCCCGAGGGGCGGGGACCGGGGAGCTGTTTTTT. Its translation is CASNPRGAGTGELFF.

This clonotype appeared a few times. V and J are TRBV24-1 and TRBJ2-3; TRBD1 matches at 8 bases. Germline lookup yields CDR1 KGHDR and CDR2 SFDVKD. J gave up 4 bases and V 2 bases, and 7 bases lay outside the gene matches. The length of the CDR3 is 16 residues. CDR3 bases: TGTGCCACCAGTGATTATAGGACAGGGTTGGCAGATACGCAGTATTTT. Translated: CATSDYRTGLADTQYF.

This clonotype was recorded at least ten times. This chain uses TRBV11-2 with TRBJ2-5; 8 bases align to TRBD2. The length of the CDR3 is 15 residues. J gave up 2 bases and V 1 base, and 3 bases lay outside the gene matches. CDR1 and CDR2 from the germline V gene are SGHAT and FQNNGV. The chain's CDR3 is CASSLVPGGQETQYF. The CDR3 bases are TGTGCCAGCAGCTTAGTTCCGGGAGGGCAAGAGACCCAGTACTTC.

This clonotype occurred many times. This chain connects TRBV6-5 to TRBJ2-7; the D gene is possibly TRBD1 (6 bases). Trimming cost V 0 bases and J 6 bases, with 15 bases left between them. Per germline, CDR1 MNHEY and CDR2 SVGAGI. The CDR3 consists of 15 residues. CDR3 amino acids: CASSYSRKGVSEQYF. The CDR3 nucleotides read TGTGCCAGCAGTTACTCAAGAAAGGGGGTTAGCGAGCAGTACTTC.

This chain joins TRBV29-1 and TRBJ2-2; D ambiguous. V was cut by 3 bases and J by 4 bases, with 3 bases left in between. CDR1 is SQVTM and CDR2 is ANQGSEA in the germline V gene. The length of the CDR3 is 11 residues. CDR3: CSVEGTGELFF. DNA for the CDR3: TGCAGCGTTGAGGGCACCGGGGAGCTGTTTTTT.

This clonotype was seen many times. This chain joins TRBV2 and TRBJ1-5, with D unclear. The V and J ends lost 5 bases and 1 base respectively, with 9 bases between them. Looked up from germline, CDR1 is SNHLY and CDR2 is FYNNEI. The CDR3 covers 14 residues. DNA of the CDR3: TGTGCCAGCAGTCCACAAAGAAGCAATCAGCCCCAGCATTTT. Amino acids: CASSPQRSNQPQHF. Supplemented by reference TRBV2 and TRBJ1-5, the full variable domain reads EPEVTQTPSHQVTQMGQEVILRCVPISNHLYFYWYRQILGQKVEFLVSFYNNEISEKSEIFDDQFSVERPDGSNFTLKIRSTKLEDSAMYFCASSPQRSNQPQHFGDGTRLSIL.

At least ten counts were recorded for this clonotype. V and J are TRBV29-1 and TRBJ2-5; the match to TRBD2 covers 12 bases. This CDR3 is built from 14 residues. V trimming: 5 bases; J trimming: 4 bases; junction bases outside the gene matches: 5. Germline CDR1 reads SQVTM; CDR2 reads ANQGSEA. CDR3 bases: TGCAGCGTTAACGGACTAGCGGGATCAGAGACCCAGTACTTC. It codes for CSVNGLAGSETQYF.

This clonotype has just a few counts. The chain carries TRBV11-3 and TRBJ2-2; tentative D call: TRBD1 (6 bases). Germline V gene lookup returns CDR1 SGHNT and CDR2 YENEEA. This CDR3 has 16 amino acids. Trimming shortened V by 4 bases and J by 1 base, and 13 bases separated the two germline ends. CDR3 in DNA: TGTGCCAGCAGCTCGCAGGTACAGGGGAACACCGGGGAGCTGTTTTTT. Its translation: CASSSQVQGNTGELFF.

This clonotype occurred many times. The V and J genes are TRBV12-3 or TRBV12-4 and TRBJ2-3; D gene unclear. This CDR3 comprises 15 residues. Deletions cut 6 bases from V and 0 bases from J, with 13 bases between. The CDR3 here is CASRPTRMSTDTQYF. The CDR3 region has the DNA TGTGCCAGCAGGCCCACTCGAATGAGCACAGATACGCAGTATTTT.

This clonotype was counted many times. This chain uses TRBV5-1 with TRBJ2-1; D might be TRBD2 (6 bases). Germline CDR1 SGHRS, CDR2 YFSETQ. The CDR3 has 14 residues. V lost 4 bases, J lost 4 bases, and 12 bases lay in between. The CDR3 DNA sequence: TGCGCCAGCAGCCCTAGCGCACAATACAATGAGCAGTTCTTC. This translates into CASSPSAQYNEQFF.

This clonotype occurred many times. V gene TRBV30 combines with J gene TRBJ1-3, with 7 bases fitting TRBD1. In germline, CDR1 is GTSNPN, CDR2 SVGIG (reference sequence). There are 14 residues in the CDR3. J gave up 7 bases and V 1 base, and 7 bases lay outside the gene matches. For the CDR3, the DNA is TGTGCCTGGAGTGCCCGACAGGGCTGGAACACCATATATTTT. Protein sequence: CAWSARQGWNTIYF.

This clonotype turned up a few times. The chain uses TRBV2 and TRBJ2-7; tentatively, D is TRBD1 or TRBD2 (5 bases each). V was shortened by 6 bases and J by 1 base, with 13 bases between the two germline ends. CDR3 length: 14 amino acids. Germline CDR1 is SNHLY and CDR2 is FYNNEI. In DNA form, the CDR3 reads TGTGCCAGCAGGTTTCGGGGCGCATCCTACGAGCAGTACTTC. This codes for CASRFRGASYEQYF. The full variable domain, rest sourced from reference TRBV2 and TRBJ2-7, is EPEVTQTPSHQVTQMGQEVILRCVPISNHLYFYWYRQILGQKVEFLVSFYNNEISEKSEIFDDQFSVERPDGSNFTLKIRSTKLEDSAMYFCASRFRGASYEQYFGPGTRLTVT.

This clonotype has ten or more counts. This sequence joins TRBV6-5 and TRBJ2-7; D is ambiguous. The V and J ends lost 5 bases and 6 bases respectively, with 17 bases between them. The CDR3 is made up of 14 amino acids. In germline, CDR1 is MNHEY, CDR2 SVGAGI. The CDR3 spells CASSGTADYSEQYF. CDR3 DNA sequence: TGTGCCAGCAGTGGCACGGCAGATTACTCCGAGCAGTACTTC.

Sample share makes this clonotype medium-sized. V gene TRBV5-1 combines with J gene TRBJ2-3; 8 bases map to TRBD2. CDR1 SGHRS and CDR2 YFSETQ come from the germline V gene. V lost 9 bases and J lost 6; bases outside the gene matches: 15. The CDR3 totals 15 residues. Here the CDR3 DNA reads TGCGCCACCCTGTTGGAGCGGGAGATTTCGGATACGCAGTATTTT. Its protein product is CATLLEREISDTQYF.

At least ten counts were recorded for this clonotype. V usage is TRBV6-5 and J usage is TRBJ1-4, with D perhaps matching TRBD1 (5 bases). CDR3 length: 14 residues. The germline gives CDR1 MNHEY, CDR2 SVGAGI. V was trimmed by 4 bases and J by 8 bases, leaving 14 bases between them. The CDR3 nucleotides read TGTGCCAGCAGTTTTCTGGGGGAGGGGGAAAAACTGTTTTTT. It codes for CASSFLGEGEKLFF.

A note on this clonotype: This clone may be a read error of a much larger clone one base away. The rearrangement links TRBV20-1 to TRBJ2-5; possible D gene TRBD2, 6 bases. CDR3 length equals 12 residues. CDR1 and CDR2 from the germline V gene are DFQATT and SNEGSKA (reference sequence). Here the CDR3 DNA reads TGCAGTTCTAGAGTACGGGGGGAGACCCAGTACTTC. As protein: CSSRVRGETQYF.

This clonotype was seen many times. At one of its ends the junction is not consistent with the germline gene, which may arise from a read error. This chain uses TRBV7-3 with TRBJ2-2; 7 bases are shared with TRBD2. Germline loops: CDR1 SGHTA, CDR2 FQGTGA. This CDR3 comprises 16 residues. CDR3 nucleotides: TGTGCTAGCAGCTTAGCTCTAGCGGAGGACACCGGGGAGCTGTTTTTT. It specifies CASSLALAEDTGELFF.